The present TCR beta chain was sequenced within a study of T cells in Graves' hyperthyroidism and ophthalmopathy. Per germline, CDR1 SNHLY and CDR2 FYNNEI. Trimming took 6 bases from V and 2 from J, leaving 14 bases between them. The CDR3 is 14 amino acids. It was RNA transcripts that yielded the amplified TCR beta CDR3 regions. When the TCR CDR3 underwent first-round RT-PCR, the HTBI primer set was used. Each CDR3 protein gets one entry after TCRdb re-called the multiplex PCR reads with MiXCR. The sample includes around 520,000 distinct CDR3 sequences, less than 15% of them seen just once. The sample holds many counts of this clonotype. Its antigen is unknown. Study conclusions and caveats: Clonotypes that were expanded in thyroid above 0.001 mostly appeared in blood too.

The chain is built from TRBV2 and TRBJ2-7; D is unresolved. Sequenced sample: blood. This TCR was recovered from a woman in her thirties or forties with Graves' hyperthyroidism. The CDR3 spells CASRDTLGTYEQYF. For the CDR3, the DNA is TGTGCCAGCAGAGACACCTTGGGCACCTACGAGCAGTACTTC.